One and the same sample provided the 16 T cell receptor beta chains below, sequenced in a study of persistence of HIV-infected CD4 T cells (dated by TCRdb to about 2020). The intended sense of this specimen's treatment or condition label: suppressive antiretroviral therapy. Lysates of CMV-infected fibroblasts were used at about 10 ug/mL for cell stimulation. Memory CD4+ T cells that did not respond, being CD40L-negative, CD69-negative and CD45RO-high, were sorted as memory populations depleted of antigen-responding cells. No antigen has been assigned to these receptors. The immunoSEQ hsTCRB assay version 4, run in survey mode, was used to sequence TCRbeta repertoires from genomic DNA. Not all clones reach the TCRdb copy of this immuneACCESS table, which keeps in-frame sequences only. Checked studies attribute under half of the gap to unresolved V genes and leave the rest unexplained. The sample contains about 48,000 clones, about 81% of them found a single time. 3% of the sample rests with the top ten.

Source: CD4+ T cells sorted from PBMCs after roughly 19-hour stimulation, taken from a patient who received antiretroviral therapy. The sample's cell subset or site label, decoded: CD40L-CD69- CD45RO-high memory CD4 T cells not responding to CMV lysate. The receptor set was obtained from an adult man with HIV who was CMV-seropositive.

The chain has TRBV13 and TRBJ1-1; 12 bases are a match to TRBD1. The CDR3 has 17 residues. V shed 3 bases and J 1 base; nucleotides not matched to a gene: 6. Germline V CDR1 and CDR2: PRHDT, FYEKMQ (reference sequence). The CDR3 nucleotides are TGTGCCAGCAGCTTTCCGGGACAGGGGGCGGGGAACACTGAAGCTTTCTTT. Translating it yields CASSFPGQGAGNTEAFF.

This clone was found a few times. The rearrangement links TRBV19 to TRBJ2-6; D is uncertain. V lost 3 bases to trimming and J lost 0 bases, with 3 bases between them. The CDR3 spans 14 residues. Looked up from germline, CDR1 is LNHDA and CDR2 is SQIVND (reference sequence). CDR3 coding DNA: TGTGCCAGTAGTATCGGCTCTGGGGCCAACGTCCTGACTTTC. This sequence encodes CASSIGSGANVLTF.

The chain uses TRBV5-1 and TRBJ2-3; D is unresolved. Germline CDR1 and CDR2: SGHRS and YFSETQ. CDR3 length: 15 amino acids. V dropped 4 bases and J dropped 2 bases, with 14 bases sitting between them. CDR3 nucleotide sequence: TGCGCCAGCAGCCCCGTGAACGGCGACACAGATACGCAGTATTTT. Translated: CASSPVNGDTDTQYF.

This chain's CDR3 is CASSVDWDRTEAFF. Written as DNA, the CDR3 is TGTGCCAGCAGCGTGGATTGGGACAGAACTGAAGCTTTCTTT. The rearrangement links TRBV7-2 to TRBJ1-1; 7 bases map to TRBD1. Germline V lookup: CDR1 SGHTA, CDR2 FQGNSA. V lost 5 bases and J lost 5; bases outside the gene matches: 8. The CDR3 is 14 amino acids.

CDR3 amino acids: CASLQTSNSPLHF. The DNA of the CDR3 is TGTGCCAGTCTCCAGACTTCTAATTCACCCCTCCACTTT. The rearrangement links TRBV19 to TRBJ1-6; D gene ambiguous. This CDR3 comprises 13 residues. The V end lost 8 bases, the J end lost 6 bases, and 11 bases lay between the germline ends. Germline assignment: CDR1 LNHDA and CDR2 SQIVND (reference sequence). The whole variable domain, filled in from reference TRBV19 and TRBJ1-6, reads DGGITQSPKYLFRKEGQNVTLSCEQNLNHDAMYWYRQDPGQGLRLIYYSQIVNDFQKGDIAEGYSVSREKKESFPLTVTSAQKNPTAFYLCASLQTSNSPLHFGNGTRLTVT.

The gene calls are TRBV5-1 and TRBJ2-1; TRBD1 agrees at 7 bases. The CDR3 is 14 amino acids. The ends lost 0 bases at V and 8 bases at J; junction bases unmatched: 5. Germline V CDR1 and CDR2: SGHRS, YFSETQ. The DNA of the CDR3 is TGCGCCAGCAGCTTGGGGTGGCAGGGGGATGAGCAGTTCTTC. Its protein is CASSLGWQGDEQFF.

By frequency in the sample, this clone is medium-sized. For the CDR3, the DNA is TGTGCCAGCAGCCTACAAGCGGCAGGTGGCAAGCGGGGTGAAGCTTTCTTT. Its translation is CASSLQAAGGKRGEAFF. The chain couples TRBV3-1 (or the pseudogene TRBV3-2) to TRBJ1-1, with D unresolved. Germline V gene sequence: CDR1 LGHDT, CDR2 YNNKEL (reference sequence). The CDR3 loop spans 17 amino acids. V lost 4 bases and J 7 bases, leaving 25 bases between the germline ends.

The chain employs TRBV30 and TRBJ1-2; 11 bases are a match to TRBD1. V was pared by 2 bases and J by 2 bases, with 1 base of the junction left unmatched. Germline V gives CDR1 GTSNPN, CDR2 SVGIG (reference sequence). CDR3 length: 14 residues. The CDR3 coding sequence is TGTGCCTGGAGTAGGGACAGGGGGAACTATGGCTACACCTTC. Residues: CAWSRDRGNYGYTF.

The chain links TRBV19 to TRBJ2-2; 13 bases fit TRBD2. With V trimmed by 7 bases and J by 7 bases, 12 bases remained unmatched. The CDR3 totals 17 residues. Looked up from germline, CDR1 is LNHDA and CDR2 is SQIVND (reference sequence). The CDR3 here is CASKATSGRARGGELFF. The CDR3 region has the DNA TGTGCCAGTAAAGCTACTAGCGGGAGGGCCAGGGGCGGGGAGCTGTTTTTT.

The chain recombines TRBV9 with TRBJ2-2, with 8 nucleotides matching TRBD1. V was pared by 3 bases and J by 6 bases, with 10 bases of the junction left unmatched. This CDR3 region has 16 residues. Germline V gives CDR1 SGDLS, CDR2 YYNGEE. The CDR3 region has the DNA TGTGCCAGCAGCGCCCGACAGGGGTCTTCGTCCGGGGAGCTGTTTTTT. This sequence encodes CASSARQGSSSGELFF.

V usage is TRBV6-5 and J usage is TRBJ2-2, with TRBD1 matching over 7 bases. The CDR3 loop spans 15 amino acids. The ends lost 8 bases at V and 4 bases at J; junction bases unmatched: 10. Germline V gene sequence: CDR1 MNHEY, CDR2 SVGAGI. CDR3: CASSRDRLSTGELFF. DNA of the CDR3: TGTGCCAGCTCCAGGGACAGACTTTCCACCGGGGAGCTGTTTTTT.

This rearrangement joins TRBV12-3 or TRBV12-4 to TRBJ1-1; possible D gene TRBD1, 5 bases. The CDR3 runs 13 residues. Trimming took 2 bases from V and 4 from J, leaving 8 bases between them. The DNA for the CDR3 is TGTGCCAGCAGTTTATGGGGGAGCACTGAAGCTTTCTTT. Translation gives CASSLWGSTEAFF.

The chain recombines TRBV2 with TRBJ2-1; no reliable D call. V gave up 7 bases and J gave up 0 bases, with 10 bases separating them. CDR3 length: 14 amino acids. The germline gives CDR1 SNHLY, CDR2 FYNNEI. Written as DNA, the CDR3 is TGTGCCAGCATACTTGGGAACTCCTACAATGAGCAGTTCTTC. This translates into CASILGNSYNEQFF.

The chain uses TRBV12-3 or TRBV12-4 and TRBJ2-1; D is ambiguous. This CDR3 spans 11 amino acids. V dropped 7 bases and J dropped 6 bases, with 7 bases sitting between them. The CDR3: CASTKTNEQFF. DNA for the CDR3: TGTGCCAGCACTAAAACCAATGAGCAGTTCTTC.

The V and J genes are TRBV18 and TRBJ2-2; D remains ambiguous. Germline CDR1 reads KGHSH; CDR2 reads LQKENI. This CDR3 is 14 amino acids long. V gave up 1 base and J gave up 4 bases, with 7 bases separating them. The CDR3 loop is CASSPLLFTGELFF. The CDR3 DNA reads TGTGCCAGCTCACCACTACTCTTCACCGGGGAGCTGTTTTTT.

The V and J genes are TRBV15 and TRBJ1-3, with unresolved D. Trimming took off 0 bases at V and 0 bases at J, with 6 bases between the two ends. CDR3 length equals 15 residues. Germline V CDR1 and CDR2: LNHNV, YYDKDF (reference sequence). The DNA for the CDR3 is TGTGCCACCAGCAGAGATGTCTTCTCTGGAAACACCATATATTTT. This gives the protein CATSRDVFSGNTIYF.